The 14 T cell receptor beta chains below all came from one sample that was sequenced in a study of blood T cell repertoires in COVID-19. Only in-frame clones appear in the TCRdb table, and some are missing; sequencing was by immunoSEQ multiplex PCR. The table records 400,000 to 500,000 clones, around nine tenths of them present only once. Input material: PBMCs or T cells enriched from blood (not recorded which). The receptors shown here come from a woman aged 18-29 years who had been exposed to COVID-19.

The chain uses TRBV6-5 and TRBJ1-5; 11 nucleotides line up with TRBD1. CDR3 size: 15 residues. The V and J ends lost 4 bases and 7 bases, in that order; junction bases with no gene match: 6. CDR1 and CDR2 from the germline V gene are MNHEY and SVGAGI. Here the CDR3 reads CASSSGTGGGQPQHF. In DNA form, the CDR3 reads TGTGCCAGCAGTTCCGGGACAGGGGGAGGACAGCCCCAGCATTTT.

V gene TRBV15 combines with J gene TRBJ2-7; TRBD2 might be the D (5 bases). The germline V gene encodes CDR1 LNHNV and CDR2 YYDKDF (reference sequence). CDR3 size: 13 residues. Trimming pared 8 bases from V and 4 bases from J, leaving 15 bases between. The CDR3 DNA reads TGTGCCACCTCCCCCCAGCGGAAATACGAGCAGTACTTC. It codes for CATSPQRKYEQYF.

The chain links TRBV23-1 to TRBJ1-1; 9 nucleotides match TRBD1. TRBV23-1 counts as an open reading frame of uncertain function. The CDR3 runs to 15 residues. V trimming: 4 bases; J trimming: 6 bases; junction bases outside the gene matches: 9. CDR3 sequence (DNA): TGCGCCAGCAGTCCTTTCGGGACAGGGACCCCTGAAGCTTTCTTT. As protein: CASSPFGTGTPEAFF.

The gene calls are TRBV4-2 and TRBJ1-2; 7 bases agree with TRBD1. Germline values: CDR1 LGHNA, CDR2 YNFKEQ. V shed 2 bases and J 4 bases; nucleotides not matched to a gene: 4. This CDR3 region has 14 residues. CDR3 protein: CASSQPGQFYGYTF. The CDR3 region has the DNA TGTGCCAGCAGCCAACCGGGACAGTTCTATGGCTACACCTTC.

The chain combines TRBV14 with TRBJ1-2; D perhaps matches TRBD1 (5 bases). The ends were cut back, 3 bases at V and 14 bases at J, with 25 bases in the middle. The germline V gene has CDR1 SGHDN and CDR2 FVKESK. This CDR3 comprises 15 residues. CDR3 sequence: CASSQFGGAPDIPTF. The CDR3 bases are TGTGCCAGCAGCCAGTTCGGAGGGGCCCCTGACATTCCGACCTTC.

The gene calls are TRBV19 and TRBJ2-6; D might be TRBD1 (6 bases). CDR1 is LNHDA, CDR2 SQIVND, per germline (reference sequence). This CDR3 is built from 16 residues. V was clipped by 6 bases and J by 0 bases, with 12 bases between them. The CDR3 DNA sequence: TGTGCCAGTAGCTCCCTGGACAGCTCTGGGGCCAACGTCCTGACTTTC. Translating it yields CASSSLDSSGANVLTF.

This chain links TRBV28 with TRBJ2-7; D might be TRBD2 (6 bases). Germline V lookup: CDR1 MDHEN, CDR2 SYDVKM. V was pared by 7 bases and J by 0 bases, with 16 bases between. The CDR3 totals 15 residues. The DNA for the CDR3 is TGTGCCAGCACCCCTCCCGGGAGTGGCTCCTACGAGCAGTACTTC. Residues: CASTPPGSGSYEQYF.

This clone was seen only once. The V gene is TRBV20-1, the J gene TRBJ1-6; TRBD1 agrees at 7 bases. Trimming at V came to 3 bases and at J to 7 bases, leaving 3 bases not matched to a gene. Germline V CDR1 and CDR2: DFQATT, SNEGSKA (reference sequence). The CDR3 has 13 amino acids. CDR3 protein: CSASTGVNSPLHF. The CDR3 bases are TGCAGTGCTAGTACAGGGGTCAATTCACCCCTCCACTTT.

This clone was counted a few times. V gene TRBV11-2 combines with J gene TRBJ1-5; possibly TRBD1 for D (6 bases). V was clipped by 8 bases and J by 3 bases, with 11 bases between them. In germline, CDR1 is SGHAT, CDR2 FQNNGV. This CDR3 is 13 amino acids long. The CDR3 protein is CASSGVYNQPQHF. As DNA, the CDR3 is TGTGCCAGCTCAGGGGTATACAATCAGCCCCAGCATTTT.

This clone has just a few counts. The chain recombines TRBV5-1 with TRBJ1-1, with 10 bases that match TRBD1. Looked up from germline, CDR1 is SGHRS and CDR2 is YFSETQ. The CDR3 length is 15 residues. The trim removed 4 bases at V and 8 bases at J, leaving 11 bases unmatched. CDR3 region: CASSVRDRGAKEAFF. The CDR3 DNA reads TGCGCCAGCAGCGTCCGGGACAGGGGAGCCAAAGAAGCTTTCTTT.

A single count supports this clone. This chain joins TRBV5-1 and TRBJ2-7; TRBD2 might be the D (6 bases). The CDR3 has 12 residues. V was trimmed by 4 bases and J by 7 bases, leaving 12 bases between them. From germline, CDR1 is SGHRS and CDR2 YFSETQ. For the CDR3, the DNA is TGCGCCAGCAGCCTACGGGCGGGGGAGCAGTACTTC. It translates to CASSLRAGEQYF. Based on the CDR3 plus reference TRBV5-1 and TRBJ2-7, the full variable domain is KAGVTQTPRYLIKTRGQQVTLSCSPISGHRSVSWYQQTPGQGLQFLFEYFSETQRNKGNFPGRFSGRQFSNSRSEMNVSTLELGDSALYLCASSLRAGEQYFGPGTRLTVT.

CDR3 loop: CATSGLTGNGYTF. The CDR3 nucleotides are TGTGCCACCAGTGGCCTGACAGGGAATGGCTACACCTTC. The chain has TRBV24-1 and TRBJ1-2, with TRBD1 identical over 7 bases. The length of the CDR3 is 13 residues. V gave up 5 bases and J gave up 6 bases; unmatched junction bases: 5. Looked up from germline, CDR1 is KGHDR and CDR2 is SFDVKD.

The table lists this clone with a count of one. This chain joins TRBV28 and TRBJ2-2, with D uncertain. Germline V lookup: CDR1 MDHEN, CDR2 SYDVKM. CDR3 size: 13 residues. The V end lost 2 bases, the J end lost 8 bases, and 9 bases lay between the germline ends. Written as DNA, the CDR3 is TGTGCCAGCAGTTTAGGTTCTAGTGGGGAGCTGTTTTTT. Its protein product is CASSLGSSGELFF.

This clone was observed a single time. This chain links TRBV6-6 with TRBJ1-4, with D possibly TRBD1 on 5 matching bases. The CDR3 length is 14 residues. Germline CDR1 reads MNHNY; CDR2 reads SVGAGI (reference sequence). The V end was cut by 7 bases, the J end by 8 bases, with 17 bases between. DNA of the CDR3: TGTGCCAGCAACACCTACAGACAGTCGGAAAAACTGTTTTTT. This codes for CASNTYRQSEKLFF.